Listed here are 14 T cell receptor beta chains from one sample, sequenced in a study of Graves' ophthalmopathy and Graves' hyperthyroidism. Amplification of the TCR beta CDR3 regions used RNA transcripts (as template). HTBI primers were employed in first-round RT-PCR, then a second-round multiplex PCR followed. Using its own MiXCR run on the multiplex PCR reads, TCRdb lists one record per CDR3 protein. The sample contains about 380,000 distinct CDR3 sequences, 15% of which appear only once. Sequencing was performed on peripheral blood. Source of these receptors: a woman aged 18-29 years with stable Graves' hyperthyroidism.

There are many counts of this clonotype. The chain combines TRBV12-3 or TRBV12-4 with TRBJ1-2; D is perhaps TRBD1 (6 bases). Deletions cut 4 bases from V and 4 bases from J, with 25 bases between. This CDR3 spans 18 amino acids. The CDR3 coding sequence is TGTGCCAGCAGTTCCGGGCTCCGGGACACCCACGAAGGCTATGGCTACACCTTC. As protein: CASSSGLRDTHEGYGYTF.

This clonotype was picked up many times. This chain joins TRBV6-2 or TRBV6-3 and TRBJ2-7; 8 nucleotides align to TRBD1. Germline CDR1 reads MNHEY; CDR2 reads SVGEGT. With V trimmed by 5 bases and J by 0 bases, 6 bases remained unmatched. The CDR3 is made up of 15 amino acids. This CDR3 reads CASSRGQGSSYEQYF. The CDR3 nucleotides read TGTGCCAGCAGTCGTGGACAGGGAAGCTCCTACGAGCAGTACTTC.

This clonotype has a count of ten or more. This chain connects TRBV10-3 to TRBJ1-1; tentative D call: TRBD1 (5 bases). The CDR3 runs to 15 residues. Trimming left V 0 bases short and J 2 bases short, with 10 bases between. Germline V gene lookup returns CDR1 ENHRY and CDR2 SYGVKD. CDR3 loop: CAISESDRPNTEAFF. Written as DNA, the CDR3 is TGTGCCATCAGTGAGTCCGACAGACCTAACACTGAAGCTTTCTTT.

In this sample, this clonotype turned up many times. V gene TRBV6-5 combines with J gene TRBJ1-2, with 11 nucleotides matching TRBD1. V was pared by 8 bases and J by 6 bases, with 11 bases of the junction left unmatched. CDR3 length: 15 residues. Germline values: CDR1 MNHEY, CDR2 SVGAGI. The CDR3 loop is CASGGQGDIRDGYTF. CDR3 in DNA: TGTGCCAGCGGGGGACAGGGGGACATCAGGGATGGCTACACCTTC.

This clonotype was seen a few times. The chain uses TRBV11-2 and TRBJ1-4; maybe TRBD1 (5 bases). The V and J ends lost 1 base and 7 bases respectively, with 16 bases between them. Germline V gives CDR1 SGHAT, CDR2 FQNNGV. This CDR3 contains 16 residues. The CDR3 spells CASSLGSAGGTEKLFF. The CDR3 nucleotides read TGTGCCAGCAGCTTAGGATCGGCGGGCGGGACTGAAAAACTGTTTTTT.

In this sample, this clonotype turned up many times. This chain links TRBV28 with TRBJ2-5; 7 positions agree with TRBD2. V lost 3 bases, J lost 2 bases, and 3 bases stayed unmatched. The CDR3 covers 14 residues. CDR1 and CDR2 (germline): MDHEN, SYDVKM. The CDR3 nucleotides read TGTGCCAGCAGTTTTAGGGGAGGGCAAGAGACCCAGTACTTC. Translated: CASSFRGGQETQYF.

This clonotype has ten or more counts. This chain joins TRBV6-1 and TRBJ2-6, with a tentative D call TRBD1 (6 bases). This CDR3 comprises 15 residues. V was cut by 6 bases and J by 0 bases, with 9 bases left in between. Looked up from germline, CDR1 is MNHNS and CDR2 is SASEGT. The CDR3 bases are TGTGCCAGCAGCCTGGACAGCTCTGGGGCCAACGTCCTGACTTTC. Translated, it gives CASSLDSSGANVLTF.

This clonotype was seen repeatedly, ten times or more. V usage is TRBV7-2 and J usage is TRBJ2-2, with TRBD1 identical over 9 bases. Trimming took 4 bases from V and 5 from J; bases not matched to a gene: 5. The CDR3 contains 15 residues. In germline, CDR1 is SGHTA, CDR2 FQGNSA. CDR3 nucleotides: TGTGCCAGCAGCTCGGACAGGGGCGGGACCGGGGAGCTGTTTTTT. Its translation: CASSSDRGGTGELFF.

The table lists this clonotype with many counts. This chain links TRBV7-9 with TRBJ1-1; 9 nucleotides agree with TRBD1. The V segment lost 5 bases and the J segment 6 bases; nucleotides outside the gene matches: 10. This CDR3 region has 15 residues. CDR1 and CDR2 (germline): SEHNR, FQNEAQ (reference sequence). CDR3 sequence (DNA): TGTGCCAGCAGCCCATGGACAGGGGCGGTCCCTGAAGCTTTCTTT. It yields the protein CASSPWTGAVPEAFF.

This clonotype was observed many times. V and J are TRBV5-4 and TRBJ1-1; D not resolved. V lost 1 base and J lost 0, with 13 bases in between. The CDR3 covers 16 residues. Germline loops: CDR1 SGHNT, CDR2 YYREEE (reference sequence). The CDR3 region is CASSLSPPDLNTEAFF. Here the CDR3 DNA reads TGTGCCAGCAGCTTGTCGCCGCCAGACCTGAACACTGAAGCTTTCTTT.

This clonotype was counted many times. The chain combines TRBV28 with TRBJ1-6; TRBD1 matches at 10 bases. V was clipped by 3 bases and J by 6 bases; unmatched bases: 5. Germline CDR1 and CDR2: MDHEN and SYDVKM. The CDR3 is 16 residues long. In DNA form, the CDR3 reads TGTGCCAGCAGTTTCAGGACAGGGGGGGGTAATTCACCCCTCCACTTT. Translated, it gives CASSFRTGGGNSPLHF. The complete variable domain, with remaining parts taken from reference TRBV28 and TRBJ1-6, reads DVKVTQSSRYLVKRTGEKVFLECVQDMDHENMFWYRQDPGLGLRLIYFSYDVKMKEKGDIPEGYSVSREKKERFSLILESASTNQTSMYLCASSFRTGGGNSPLHFGNGTRLTVT.

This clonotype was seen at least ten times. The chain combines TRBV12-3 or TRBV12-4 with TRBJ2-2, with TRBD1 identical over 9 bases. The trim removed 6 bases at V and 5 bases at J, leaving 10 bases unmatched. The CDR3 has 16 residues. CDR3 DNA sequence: TGTGCCAGCAGGCCCCCGGGACAGGGACGAACCGGGGAGCTGTTTTTT. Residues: CASRPPGQGRTGELFF.

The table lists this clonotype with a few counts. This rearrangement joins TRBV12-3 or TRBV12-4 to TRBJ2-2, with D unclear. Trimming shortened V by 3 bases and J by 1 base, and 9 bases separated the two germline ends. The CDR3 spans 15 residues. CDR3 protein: CASSFLSGNTGELFF. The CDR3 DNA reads TGTGCCAGCAGTTTTCTTTCAGGGAACACCGGGGAGCTGTTTTTT.

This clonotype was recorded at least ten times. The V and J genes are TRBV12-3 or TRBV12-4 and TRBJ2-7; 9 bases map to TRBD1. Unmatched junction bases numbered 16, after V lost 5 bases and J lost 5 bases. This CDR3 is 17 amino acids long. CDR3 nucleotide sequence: TGTGCCAGCAGTCCTCAATGGAAACAGGGGGCGAAAGACGAGCAGTACTTC. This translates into CASSPQWKQGAKDEQYF.